This T cell receptor beta chain is drawn from a study of blood T cell repertoires in COVID-19. About the study: The United States, Italy and Spain supplied acute and convalescent COVID-19 samples.

Sequenced by immunoSEQ multiplex PCR; TCRdb stores in-frame clones only, minus some. The sample lists about 480,000 clones; roughly 90% were seen once. Recruitment covered about two dozen US areas and drew participants whose ages spanned about 18 to 90 years. Clinical histories supplied by participants themselves formed the basis of cohort assignment. All recovered Cohort 3 donors got two negative PCRs, got clearance, or saw symptom resolution. The sequenced sample was PBMCs or T cells enriched from blood (not recorded which). This TCR was sampled from a middle-aged woman who had recovered from COVID-19.

CDR3 DNA: TGTGCCTCAAGTACGGGGGACGCGGATACGCAGTATTTT. It yields the protein CASSTGDADTQYF. The V and J genes are TRBV10-3 and TRBJ2-3; tentatively, D is TRBD2 (6 bases). There are 13 residues in the CDR3. The germline gives CDR1 ENHRY, CDR2 SYGVKD. V dropped 11 bases and J dropped 6 bases, with 18 bases sitting between them.